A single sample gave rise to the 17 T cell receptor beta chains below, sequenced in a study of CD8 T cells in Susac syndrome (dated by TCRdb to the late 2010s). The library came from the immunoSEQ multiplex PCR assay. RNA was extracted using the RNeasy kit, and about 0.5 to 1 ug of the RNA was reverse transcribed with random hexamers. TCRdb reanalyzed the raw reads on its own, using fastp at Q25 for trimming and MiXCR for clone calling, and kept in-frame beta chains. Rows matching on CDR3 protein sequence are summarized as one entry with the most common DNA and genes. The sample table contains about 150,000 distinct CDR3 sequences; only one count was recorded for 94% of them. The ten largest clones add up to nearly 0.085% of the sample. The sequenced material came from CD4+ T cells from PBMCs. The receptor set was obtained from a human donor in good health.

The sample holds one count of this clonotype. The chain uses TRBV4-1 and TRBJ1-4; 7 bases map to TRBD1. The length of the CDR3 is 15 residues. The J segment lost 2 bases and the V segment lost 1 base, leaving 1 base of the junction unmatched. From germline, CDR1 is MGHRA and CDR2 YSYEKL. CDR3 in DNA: TGCGCCAGCAGCCAAGGAGGGGGCACTAATGAAAAACTGTTTTTT. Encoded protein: CASSQGGGTNEKLFF.

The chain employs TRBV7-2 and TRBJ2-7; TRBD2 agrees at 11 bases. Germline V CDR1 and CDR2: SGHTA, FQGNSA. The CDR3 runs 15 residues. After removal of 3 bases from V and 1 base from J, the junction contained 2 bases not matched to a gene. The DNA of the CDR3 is TGTGCCAGCAGCTTGACTAGCGGGATATCCTACGAGCAGTACTTC. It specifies CASSLTSGISYEQYF.

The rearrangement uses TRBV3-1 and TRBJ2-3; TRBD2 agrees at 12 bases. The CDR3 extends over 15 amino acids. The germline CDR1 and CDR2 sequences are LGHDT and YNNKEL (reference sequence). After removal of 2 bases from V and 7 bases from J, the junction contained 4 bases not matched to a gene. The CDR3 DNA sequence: TGTGCCAGCAGCCAACCCGGACTAGCGGGATATACGCAGTATTTT. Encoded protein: CASSQPGLAGYTQYF.

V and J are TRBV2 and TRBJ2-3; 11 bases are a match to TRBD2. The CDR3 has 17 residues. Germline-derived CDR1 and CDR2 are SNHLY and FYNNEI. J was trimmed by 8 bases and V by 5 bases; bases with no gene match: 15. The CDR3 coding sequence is TGTGCCAGCAGTCCCCCGGGACTAGCGGTAGGGGGTGGTACGCAGTATTTT. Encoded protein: CASSPPGLAVGGGTQYF.

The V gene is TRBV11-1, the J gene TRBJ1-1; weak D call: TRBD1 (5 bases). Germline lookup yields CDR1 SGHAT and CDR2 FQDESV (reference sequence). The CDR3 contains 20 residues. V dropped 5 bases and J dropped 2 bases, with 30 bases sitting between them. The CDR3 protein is CASSPLLTAAGGAGNTEAFF. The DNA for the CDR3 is TGTGCCAGCAGCCCCCTGCTTACGGCAGCCGGAGGGGCCGGAAACACTGAAGCTTTCTTT.

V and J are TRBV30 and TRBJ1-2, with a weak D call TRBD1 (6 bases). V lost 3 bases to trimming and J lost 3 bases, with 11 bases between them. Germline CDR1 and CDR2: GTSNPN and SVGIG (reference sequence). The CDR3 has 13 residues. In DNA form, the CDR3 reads TGTGCCTGGAGATGGGGGGCACACTATGGCTACACCTTC. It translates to CAWRWGAHYGYTF.

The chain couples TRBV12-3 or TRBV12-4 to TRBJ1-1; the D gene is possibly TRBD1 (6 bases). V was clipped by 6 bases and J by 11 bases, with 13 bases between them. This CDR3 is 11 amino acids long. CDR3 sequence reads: CASSPQGSAFF. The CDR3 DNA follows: TGTGCCAGCAGCCCACAGGGTTCGGCTTTCTTT.

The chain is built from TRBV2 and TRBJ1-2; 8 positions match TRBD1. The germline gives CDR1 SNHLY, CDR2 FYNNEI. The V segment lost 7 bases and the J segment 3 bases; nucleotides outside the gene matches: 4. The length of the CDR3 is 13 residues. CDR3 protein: CASIEDRDYGYTF. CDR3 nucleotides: TGTGCCAGCATAGAGGACAGGGACTATGGCTACACCTTC.

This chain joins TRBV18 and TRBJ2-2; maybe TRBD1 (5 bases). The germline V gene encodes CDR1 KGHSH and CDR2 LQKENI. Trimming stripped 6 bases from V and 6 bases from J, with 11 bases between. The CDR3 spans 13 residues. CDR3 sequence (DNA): TGTGCCAGCTCGCCCCGACAGCCCGGGGAGCTGTTTTTT. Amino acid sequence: CASSPRQPGELFF.

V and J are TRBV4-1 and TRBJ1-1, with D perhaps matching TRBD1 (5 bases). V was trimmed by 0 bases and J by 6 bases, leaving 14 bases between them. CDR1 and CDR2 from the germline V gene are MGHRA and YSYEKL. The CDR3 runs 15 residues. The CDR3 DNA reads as TGCGCCAGCAGCCAAGATCAAAAGGGGAGTCCTGAAGCTTTCTTT. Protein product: CASSQDQKGSPEAFF.

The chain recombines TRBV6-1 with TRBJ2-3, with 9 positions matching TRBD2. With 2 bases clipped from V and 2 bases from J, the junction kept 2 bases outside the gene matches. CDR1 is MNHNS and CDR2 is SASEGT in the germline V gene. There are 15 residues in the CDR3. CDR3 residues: CASSELAGDTDTQYF. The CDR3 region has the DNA TGTGCCAGCAGTGAATTAGCGGGGGACACAGATACGCAGTATTTT.

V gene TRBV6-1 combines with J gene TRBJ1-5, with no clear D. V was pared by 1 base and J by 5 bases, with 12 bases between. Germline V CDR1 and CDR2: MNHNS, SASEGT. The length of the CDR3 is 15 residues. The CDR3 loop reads CASSEVGRSYQPQHF. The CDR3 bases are TGTGCCAGCAGTGAAGTTGGCAGATCCTATCAGCCCCAGCATTTT.

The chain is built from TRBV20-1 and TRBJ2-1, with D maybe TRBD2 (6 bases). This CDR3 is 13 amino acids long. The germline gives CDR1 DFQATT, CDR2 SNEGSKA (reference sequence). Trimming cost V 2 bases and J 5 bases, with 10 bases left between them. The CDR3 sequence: CSARLKRDNEQFF. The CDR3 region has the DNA TGCAGTGCTAGACTAAAGCGGGACAATGAGCAGTTCTTC.

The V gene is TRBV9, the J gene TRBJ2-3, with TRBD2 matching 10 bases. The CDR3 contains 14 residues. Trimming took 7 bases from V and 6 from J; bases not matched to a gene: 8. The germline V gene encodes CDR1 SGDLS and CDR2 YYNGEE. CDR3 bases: TGTGCCAGCGCGAGGACTAGCGGCGGGGATACGCAGTATTTT. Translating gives CASARTSGGDTQYF.

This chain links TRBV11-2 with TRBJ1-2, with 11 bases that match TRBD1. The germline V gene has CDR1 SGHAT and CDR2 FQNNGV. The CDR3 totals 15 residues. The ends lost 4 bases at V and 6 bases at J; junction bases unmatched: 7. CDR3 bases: TGTGCCAGCAGCTCCATCAGGGGACAGGGGGATGGCTACACCTTC. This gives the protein CASSSIRGQGDGYTF.

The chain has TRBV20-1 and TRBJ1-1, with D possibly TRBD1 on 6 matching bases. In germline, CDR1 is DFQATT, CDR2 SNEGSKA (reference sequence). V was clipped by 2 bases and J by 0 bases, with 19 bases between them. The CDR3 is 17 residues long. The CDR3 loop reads CSARSWGHLSMNTEAFF. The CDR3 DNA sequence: TGCAGTGCTAGAAGTTGGGGACACCTTTCCATGAACACTGAAGCTTTCTTT.

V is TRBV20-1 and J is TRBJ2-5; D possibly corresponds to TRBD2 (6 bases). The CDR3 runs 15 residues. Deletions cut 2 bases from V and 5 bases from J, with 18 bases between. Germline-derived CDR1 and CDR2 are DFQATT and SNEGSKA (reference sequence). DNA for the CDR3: TGCAGTGCTAGAAAGTCCGGGCGGGAATGGGAGACCCAGTACTTC. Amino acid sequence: CSARKSGREWETQYF.